Each of the 20 T cell receptor beta chains below was sequenced from the same sample in a study of response to subunit inactivated influenza vaccine. MiXCR, run by TCRdb on the RT-PCR reads, gives a single entry per CDR3 protein. Of 650,000 to 800,000 distinct CDR3 sequences listed, about 18% are singletons. The specimen comprised PBMCs from blood, sampled 5 days after vaccination. Source of these receptors: a man over 45 who received an inactivated influenza vaccine.

This clonotype came up many times. This chain links TRBV11-2 with TRBJ2-7; 10 bases match TRBD2. Unmatched junction bases numbered 5, after V lost 5 bases and J lost 10 bases. The germline gives CDR1 SGHAT, CDR2 FQNNGV. This CDR3 has 12 residues. In DNA form, the CDR3 reads TGTGCCAGCAGCATAGCGGGGGGCTTCCAGTACTTC. Translating it yields CASSIAGGFQYF.

This clonotype has ten or more counts. This chain uses TRBV6-1 with TRBJ2-3; the D gene could be TRBD1 or TRBD2 (5 bases each). The CDR3 is made up of 12 amino acids. Germline V gene sequence: CDR1 MNHNS, CDR2 SASEGT. V lost 3 bases to trimming and J lost 9 bases, with 10 bases between them. The CDR3 region is CASSERGRTQYF. In DNA form, the CDR3 reads TGTGCCAGCAGTGAGAGGGGAAGGACGCAGTATTTT.

The J gene is TRBJ2-4, the V gene TRBV12-3 or TRBV12-4; no reliable D call. This CDR3 has 16 residues. Trimming cost V 3 bases and J 2 bases, with 14 bases left between them. The CDR3 DNA sequence: TGTGCCAGCAGTTTTTTAGGGTCTATAACCAAAAACATTCAGTACTTC. Residues: CASSFLGSITKNIQYF.

V usage is TRBV20-1 and J usage is TRBJ1-2; the match to TRBD1 covers 7 bases. The junction had 3 bases not matched to a gene; V was cut back by 1 base and J by 4 bases. CDR1 is DFQATT and CDR2 is SNEGSKA in the germline V gene (reference sequence). The CDR3 spans 13 residues. CDR3 sequence: CSARGQGLYGYTF. The CDR3 nucleotides are TGCAGTGCTAGAGGACAGGGCCTCTATGGCTACACCTTC.

This clonotype appeared a few times. The genes are TRBV20-1 and TRBJ2-3, with 8 bases aligning to TRBD2. Trimming took 6 bases from V and 10 from J; bases not matched to a gene: 15. Germline values: CDR1 DFQATT, CDR2 SNEGSKA (reference sequence). This CDR3 comprises 14 residues. CDR3 in DNA: TGCAGTGCCGGGAGGCCTAGCGGGCTCGGAGCGCAGTATTTT. It specifies CSAGRPSGLGAQYF.

This clonotype was seen more than once but under ten times. The V and J genes are TRBV6-2 or TRBV6-3 and TRBJ1-5; tentatively, D is TRBD1 (5 bases). This CDR3 has 14 amino acids. The V end was cut by 4 bases, the J end by 3 bases, with 10 bases between. Germline assignment: CDR1 MNHEY and CDR2 SVGEGT. CDR3 residues: CASSWGPTNQPQHF. In DNA form, the CDR3 reads TGTGCCAGCAGTTGGGGCCCGACCAATCAGCCCCAGCATTTT.

This clonotype was counted ten times or more. The V and J genes are TRBV25-1 and TRBJ2-2; D perhaps matches TRBD2 (5 bases). The CDR3 length is 14 residues. CDR1 MGHDK and CDR2 SYGVNS come from the germline V gene. Trimming cost V 5 bases and J 3 bases, with 10 bases left between them. CDR3 nucleotide sequence: TGTGCCAGCAGTAGGACTGGGGACACCGGGGAGCTGTTTTTT. Translated, it gives CASSRTGDTGELFF.

This clonotype has a count of ten or more. The chain is built from TRBV6-2 or TRBV6-3 and TRBJ2-2, with unresolved D. This CDR3 is 11 amino acids long. Germline V gene data show CDR1 as MNHEY and CDR2 as SVGEGT. V lost 8 bases to trimming and J lost 4 bases, with 5 bases between them. The CDR3 DNA reads TGTGCCAGCCTTAGCACCGGGGAGCTGTTTTTT. It encodes CASLSTGELFF.

This clonotype was observed many times. The genes are TRBV21-1 and TRBJ1-6; the table's D call, TRBD1, was not checked against the DNA. TRBV21-1 is tagged as a pseudogene. The CDR3 extends over 17 amino acids. The CDR3 spells CASSKVGQKPYNSPLHF. The DNA for the CDR3 is TGTGCCAGCAGCAAAGTAGGACAGAAGCCTTATAATTCACCCCTCCACTTT.

This clonotype was seen more than once but under ten times. The rearrangement links TRBV9 to TRBJ1-1; no definite D call. V dropped 4 bases and J dropped 3 bases, with 7 bases sitting between them. The CDR3 spans 12 residues. Germline V gene sequence: CDR1 SGDLS, CDR2 YYNGEE. CDR3 nucleotide sequence: TGTGCCAGCAGCCACGCAGACACTGAAGCTTTCTTT. As protein: CASSHADTEAFF.

The chain recombines TRBV15 with TRBJ2-7; 7 positions agree with TRBD1. The junction had 5 bases not matched to a gene; V was cut back by 8 bases and J by 1 base. The CDR3 length is 13 residues. Germline CDR1 and CDR2: LNHNV and YYDKDF (reference sequence). CDR3 in amino acids: CATADRISYEQYF. Written as DNA, the CDR3 is TGTGCCACCGCGGACAGGATATCCTACGAGCAGTACTTC.

The chain joins TRBV5-6 to TRBJ2-1, with 7 bases matching TRBD2. Germline values: CDR1 SGHDT, CDR2 YYEEEE. This CDR3 contains 14 residues. V lost 4 bases, J lost 3 bases, and 4 bases stayed unmatched. CDR3 coding DNA: TGTGCCAGCAGCAGAGGGAGGGTCTACAATGAGCAGTTCTTC. This codes for CASSRGRVYNEQFF.

The chain recombines TRBV2 with TRBJ2-2; TRBD1 agrees at 9 bases. This CDR3 is built from 18 residues. Germline values: CDR1 SNHLY, CDR2 FYNNEI. J was trimmed by 4 bases and V by 6 bases; bases with no gene match: 15. DNA of the CDR3: TGTGCCAGCAGACCGGGACAGGGTCAAAGAGGGGTCACCGGGGAGCTGTTTTTT. Protein product: CASRPGQGQRGVTGELFF.

The chain is built from TRBV6-2 or TRBV6-3 and TRBJ1-5, with D hard to call. The V end lost 2 bases, the J end lost 10 bases, and 9 bases lay between the germline ends. This CDR3 contains 12 residues. In germline, CDR1 is MNHEY, CDR2 SVGEGT. The CDR3 DNA sequence: TGTGCCAGCAGTTACGGATATCGCCCCCAGCATTTT. Encoded protein: CASSYGYRPQHF.

The gene calls are TRBV4-3 and TRBJ2-1; D might be TRBD2 (7 bases). The CDR3 loop spans 16 amino acids. Trimming took off 0 bases at V and 0 bases at J, with 9 bases between the two ends. CDR1 is LGHNA and CDR2 is YSLEER in the germline V gene. In DNA, the CDR3 is TGCGCCAGCAGCCAAGACGGGGGGCCCTCCTACAATGAGCAGTTCTTC. Its protein product is CASSQDGGPSYNEQFF.

The chain uses TRBV2 and TRBJ2-7; D remains unclear. The CDR3 runs to 11 residues. Trimming cost V 3 bases and J 12 bases, with 12 bases left between them. CDR1 SNHLY and CDR2 FYNNEI come from the germline V gene. The CDR3 DNA reads TGTGCCAGCAGTGAGGGGTCCCGCGGGTACTTC. The encoded protein is CASSEGSRGYF.

V gene TRBV7-3 combines with J gene TRBJ1-5; D might be TRBD1 (5 bases). The germline gives CDR1 SGHTA, CDR2 FQGTGA. V dropped 5 bases and J dropped 5 bases, with 10 bases sitting between them. CDR3 size: 13 residues. CDR3 coding DNA: TGTGCCAGCAGCGGAACACAGGATCAGCCCCAGCATTTT. Its protein product is CASSGTQDQPQHF.

This clonotype was counted at least ten times. The V gene is TRBV29-1, the J gene TRBJ2-7, with TRBD1 as a possible D gene (5 bases). The CDR3 runs 13 residues. The germline gives CDR1 SQVTM, CDR2 ANQGSEA. V dropped 8 bases and J dropped 2 bases, with 16 bases sitting between them. CDR3 region: CSTVNRNPYEQYF. Here the CDR3 DNA reads TGCAGCACCGTAAACAGGAACCCCTACGAGCAGTACTTC.

This sequence joins TRBV5-1 and TRBJ2-5, with D perhaps TRBD1 (6 bases). Trimming pared 5 bases from V and 2 bases from J, leaving 13 bases between. Germline lookup yields CDR1 SGHRS and CDR2 YFSETQ. The CDR3 is made up of 14 amino acids. CDR3 bases: TGCGCCAGCAGTTTTATTACAGGGCAAGAGACCCAGTACTTC. Its translation is CASSFITGQETQYF.

This clonotype appeared a few times. This sequence joins TRBV5-8 and TRBJ2-7; D is unclear. CDR1 is SGHTS, CDR2 YDEGEE, per germline. V was trimmed by 1 base and J by 7 bases, leaving 9 bases between them. CDR3 length: 12 amino acids. CDR3 region: CASSLRMREQYF. The CDR3 bases are TGTGCCAGCAGCTTGCGAATGAGGGAGCAGTACTTC.